This TCR beta chain was identified during a study of regulatory T cells in long-lasting Graves disease. Specified time point: newly diagnosed GD, antithyroid drugs for less than 3 months. RNA isolated from PBMCs was used to make the TCR library. There are many counts of this clonotype. Its antigen is not known. Combining iRepertoire HTBI primers with Arm-PCR of CDR3 regions, the authors built TCR beta libraries. Each CDR3 protein gets one entry after TCRdb re-called the multiplex PCR reads with MiXCR. Here the sample spans roughly 420,000 distinct CDR3 sequences, about 15% being singletons. Study-level points and caveats: Segments TRBV28, TRBJ1-2 and TRBJ2-5 showed preferential usage in persistent disease. Patients whose Graves' disease persisted exhibited lower TCR diversity than those newly diagnosed.

Germline assignment: CDR1 MNHEY and CDR2 SVGEGT. This CDR3 has 17 residues. Germline trimming cut 5 bases from V and 3 bases from J; bases unmatched to any gene: 10. The same specimen was also included in a second study, on T cells in Graves' hyperthyroidism and ophthalmopathy. From that report: A first-round RT-PCR of the TCR CDR3 used the HTBI primer set. Progression to ophthalmopathy was predicted a median of 6.5 months early.

This sequence joins TRBV6-2 or TRBV6-3 and TRBJ2-1; the match to TRBD1 covers 10 bases. This sequence was found in a woman in her late teens or twenties with Graves disease. The sample in question was peripheral blood mononuclear cells (PBMCs), obtained at new diagnosis, from a patient treated with antithyroid drugs. The CDR3 spells CASSKNSGQGLYNEQFF. Here the CDR3 DNA reads TGTGCCAGCAGTAAGAACTCGGGACAGGGGCTCTACAATGAGCAGTTCTTC.